This entry concerns a single T cell receptor (beta chain). The antigen it binds to is not known. Per-base qualities were not stored, and no clone one base away is much larger. This sample stems from a study of T-cell reconstitution after alpha-beta-depleted transplantation in children (TCRdb year 2016). A note on the overall study: The study quantitatively tracked T-cell immune reconstitution after TCRalphabeta/CD19-depleted allogeneic hematopoietic cell transplantation in children using TCR repertoire profiling.

Receptors were amplified or captured by PCR. The listed sequencing device is Illumina HiSeq 2500. Molecular barcoding was employed in the preparation of TCR libraries, with unique molecular identifiers being used to normalize TCRbeta repertoire quantification. TCRdb applied fastp at Q25 and MiXCR to the public reads, then kept only in-frame beta chains. Each CDR3 protein appears once, grouped with its most common genes and DNA. Within this sample are 350,000 to 400,000 distinct CDR3 sequences, with around 21% of them counted one time only. The ten largest clones represent around 4% of the sample. Counted from cysteine to phenylalanine, this CDR3 has 14 amino acids. Left in the record is the CDR3 DNA by itself, 42 bases read in frame from the first base. V is pared back by 4 bases and J by 2 bases, with 14 bases lying between the germline termini. Per the germline V gene (reference sequence), DFQATT is the CDR1 and SNEGSKA is the CDR2.

Sequencing was performed on PBMCs from the stem cell graft donor, taken from the stem cell graft. The clonotype comes from a human donor who donated a stem cell graft to a child with acute myeloid leukemia. The rearranged chain carries TRBV20-1 and TRBJ2-5; a weak D assignment points to TRBD2 (6 bases agree). The DNA is as follows: TGCAGTGCTATGGGTGGCGGACTACAAGAGACCCAGTACTTC. Translation gives CSAMGGGLQETQYF.